This T cell receptor (beta chain) was captured in a study of spatial heterogeneity in lung cancer. General study findings and limits: Counts of expanded intratumoral alpha and beta TCRs tracked tumor mutation counts.

The time point was: sample taken at primary tumor resection. This clonotype occurred many times. No antigen is known for it. MiXCR, applied by TCRdb to the 5' RACE reads, yields one record per CDR3 protein. This table holds 15,000 to 20,000 distinct CDR3 sequences, roughly 5.7% found once. From germline, CDR1 is SGDLS and CDR2 YYNGEE. The V end was cut by 3 bases, the J end by 7 bases, with 16 bases between. The CDR3 has 14 amino acids. This sample comprised lung tumor tissue, obtained at surgery. This TCR was recovered from a male donor with early-stage non-small cell lung cancer. The chain employs TRBV9 and TRBJ2-5, with TRBD1 as a possible D gene (5 bases). In DNA form, the CDR3 reads TGTGCCAGCAGCGACGACACAGGATGGGGGACCCAGTACTTC. This sequence encodes CASSDDTGWGTQYF. Full variable domain (missing parts from reference TRBV9 and TRBJ2-5): DSGVTQTPKHLITATGQRVTLRCSPRSGDLSVYWYQQSLDQGLQFLIQYYNGEERAKGNILERFSAQQFPDLHSELNLSSLELGDSALYFCASSDDTGWGTQYFGPGTRLLVL.